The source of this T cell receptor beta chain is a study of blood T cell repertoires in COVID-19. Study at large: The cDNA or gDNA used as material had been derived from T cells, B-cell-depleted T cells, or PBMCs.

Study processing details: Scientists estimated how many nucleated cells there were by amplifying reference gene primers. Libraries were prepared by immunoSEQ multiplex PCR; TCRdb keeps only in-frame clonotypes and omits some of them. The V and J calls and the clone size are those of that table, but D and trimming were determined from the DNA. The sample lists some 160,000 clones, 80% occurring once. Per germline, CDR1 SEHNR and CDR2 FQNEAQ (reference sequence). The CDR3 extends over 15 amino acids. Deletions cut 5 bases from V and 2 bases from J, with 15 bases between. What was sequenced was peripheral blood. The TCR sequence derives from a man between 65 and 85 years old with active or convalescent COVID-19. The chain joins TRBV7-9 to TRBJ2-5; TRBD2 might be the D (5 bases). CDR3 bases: TGTGCCAGCAGCCATCGAGGGCCGGAACAAGAGACCCAGTACTTC. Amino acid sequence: CASSHRGPEQETQYF.